Listed here is a single T cell receptor (beta chain). Its antigen is as yet unknown. The source of the sample is a study of CD8+CD57+ T cells in acquired aplastic anemia. For the study at large: There were some 9.8 million reads, on average, for CD4+ cells from healthy donors.

The use of genomic DNA as template underpinned the TCR beta VDJ and CDR3 profiling. One entry per CDR3 protein results from TCRdb running MiXCR on the reads. Found here are about 180,000 distinct CDR3 sequences, roughly half of them singletons; the top ten hold around 3%. Whole-study results and caveats: Patients and controls turned out to have more than 25 CD8+ CDR3 sequences in common.

The CDR3 loop spans 16 amino acids. The V gene's germline CDR1 is SNHLY and CDR2 FYNNEI. The ends were cut back, 4 bases at V and 6 bases at J, with 20 bases in the middle. The sequence derives from a human donor in good health. Sequencing used sorted CD4+, CD8+, or CD8+CD57+ T cells (not recorded which) from PBMCs. The rearrangement joins TRBV2 to TRBJ2-3, with D unclear. Here the CDR3 DNA reads TGTGCCAGCAGTGGGGGAAGTCCCGCAAATGGGGATACGCAGTATTTT. Its protein product is CASSGGSPANGDTQYF.